A single sample is the source of the 32 T cell receptor beta chains below, sequenced in a study of CD8 T cells in Susac syndrome. It was with random hexamers that about 0.45 to 1 ug RNA was reverse transcribed. A single record per CDR3 protein comes from TCRdb applying MiXCR to the immunoSEQ multiplex PCR reads. The sample lists about 150,000 distinct CDR3 sequences, 94% occurring once. The sequencing input was CD8+ T cells from PBMCs. Source of these receptors: a human donor with multiple sclerosis.

The chain links TRBV15 to TRBJ1-2, with D perhaps matching TRBD1 (6 bases). Trimming removed 1 base at V and 8 bases at J, with 11 bases between. Germline V lookup: CDR1 LNHNV, CDR2 YYDKDF (reference sequence). The CDR3 is 13 amino acids. The DNA for the CDR3 is TGTGCCACCAGCAGAGTCTTGGGGGGCGGCTACACCTTC. This gives the protein CATSRVLGGGYTF.

The chain combines TRBV12-3 or TRBV12-4 with TRBJ2-7; D is uncertain. CDR3 length equals 12 residues. Trimming cost V 8 bases and J 6 bases, with 14 bases left between them. CDR3 amino acids: CASLSRVGEQYF. The CDR3 bases are TGTGCCAGCCTTTCCAGAGTGGGCGAGCAGTACTTC.

The chain links TRBV7-3 to TRBJ2-5, with D perhaps given as TRBD1 or TRBD2 (5 bases each). The ends were cut back, 3 bases at V and 0 bases at J, with 14 bases in the middle. Germline lookup yields CDR1 SGHTA and CDR2 FQGTGA. The CDR3 has 16 residues. The DNA for the CDR3 is TGTGCCAGCAGCTTGGGGGATCGGCCGTACCAAGAGACCCAGTACTTC. The encoded protein is CASSLGDRPYQETQYF.

A remark on this clonotype: Sequence at one end of the junction differs from germline and may be a read error. The gene calls are TRBV9 and TRBJ2-1, with D unresolved. Per germline, CDR1 SGDLS and CDR2 YYNGEE. The CDR3 contains 12 residues. The CDR3 here is CASSANYDEQFF. The DNA of the CDR3 is TGTGCCAGCAGCGCCAACTACGATGAGCAGTTCTTC.

The rearrangement joins TRBV7-2 to TRBJ2-7; D may be TRBD1 or TRBD2 (5 bases each). This CDR3 comprises 14 residues. Germline-derived CDR1 and CDR2 are SGHTA and FQGNSA. V was trimmed by 4 bases and J by 2 bases, leaving 12 bases between them. In nucleotides, the CDR3 is TGTGCCAGCAGCTCGACCGGGACGACCTACGAGCAGTACTTC. This translates into CASSSTGTTYEQYF.

The genes are TRBV9 and TRBJ1-1; 7 bases agree with TRBD1. J was trimmed by 7 bases and V by 0 bases; bases with no gene match: 3. CDR1 is SGDLS, CDR2 YYNGEE, per germline. The CDR3 is 13 amino acids. The CDR3 sequence is CASSVGTGSEAFF. CDR3 nucleotide sequence: TGTGCCAGCAGCGTAGGGACAGGCAGTGAAGCTTTCTTT.

The V and J genes are TRBV20-1 and TRBJ2-3, with TRBD1 identical over 9 bases. V trimming: 3 bases; J trimming: 2 bases; junction bases outside the gene matches: 9. Germline CDR1 and CDR2: DFQATT and SNEGSKA (reference sequence). The CDR3 extends over 16 amino acids. CDR3 residues: CSASYGQGTFTDTQYF. The CDR3, as DNA: TGCAGTGCTAGCTACGGACAGGGGACCTTCACAGATACGCAGTATTTT.

V gene TRBV12-3 or TRBV12-4 combines with J gene TRBJ2-3, with no clear D. Trimming left V 10 bases short and J 3 bases short, with 11 bases between. The CDR3 length is 12 residues. The DNA of the CDR3 is TGTGCCATCAGAGAGATTACAGATACGCAGTATTTT. This encodes CAIREITDTQYF.

This chain joins TRBV15 and TRBJ2-7; 10 nucleotides agree with TRBD1. Trimming cost V 5 bases and J 5 bases; bases outside gene matches: 9. From germline, CDR1 is LNHNV and CDR2 YYDKDF (reference sequence). The CDR3 runs 15 residues. CDR3 coding DNA: TGTGCCACCAGCCTCCTCGGGACAGGGGACGACGAGCAGTACTTC. As protein: CATSLLGTGDDEQYF.

The chain couples TRBV11-2 to TRBJ2-7, with 10 bases that match TRBD1. The V and J ends lost 4 bases and 2 bases, in that order; junction bases with no gene match: 14. Looked up from germline, CDR1 is SGHAT and CDR2 is FQNNGV. The CDR3 totals 18 residues. The CDR3, as DNA: TGTGCCAGCAGCTCCCGGGACAGGGGAGTTCGGTTGACCTACGAGCAGTACTTC. It encodes CASSSRDRGVRLTYEQYF.

The chain couples TRBV7-9 to TRBJ2-3; 8 bases map to TRBD2. Trimming at V came to 5 bases and at J to 0 bases, leaving 10 bases not matched to a gene. CDR1 SEHNR and CDR2 FQNEAQ come from the germline V gene (reference sequence). The CDR3 has 17 amino acids. The CDR3 DNA reads TGTGCCAGCAGCCCTTCCCCAGCGGGGGCTAGCACAGATACGCAGTATTTT. Encoded protein: CASSPSPAGASTDTQYF.

Regarding this clonotype: At one end the junction does not follow the germline gene, possibly because of a read error. This rearrangement joins TRBV9 to TRBJ2-2; 11 bases agree with TRBD2. CDR1 is SGDLS and CDR2 is YYNGEE in the germline V gene. CDR3 size: 15 residues. CDR3 coding DNA: TGTGCCAGCAGCTTCCTAGCGGGGGGCACCGAGGAGCTGTTTTTT. It codes for CASSFLAGGTEELFF.

This sequence joins TRBV15 and TRBJ1-1; 7 bases are shared with TRBD1. Trimming cost V 6 bases and J 4 bases; bases outside gene matches: 5. The germline gives CDR1 LNHNV, CDR2 YYDKDF (reference sequence). The CDR3 sequence is 13 residues long. The CDR3 DNA is TGTGCCACCAGGACAGGGATTGGCACTGAAGCTTTCTTT. This encodes CATRTGIGTEAFF.

This chain connects TRBV28 to TRBJ2-3, with D maybe TRBD1 (6 bases). Between the trimmed V and J ends, which lost 2 bases and 2 bases, there was a span of 23 bases. Germline CDR1 and CDR2: MDHEN and SYDVKM. The CDR3 sequence is 19 residues long. The CDR3 here is CASSLRAPYRVPNTDTQYF. Here the CDR3 DNA reads TGTGCCAGCAGTTTAAGGGCCCCCTACAGGGTTCCGAACACAGATACGCAGTATTTT.

The rearrangement uses TRBV7-9 and TRBJ2-7; no reliable D call. Between the trimmed V and J ends, which lost 4 bases and 0 bases, there was a span of 16 bases. The CDR3 spans 16 residues. CDR1 and CDR2 (germline): SEHNR, FQNEAQ (reference sequence). CDR3 in amino acids: CASSSGSESASYEQYF. The CDR3 nucleotides read TGTGCCAGCAGCTCTGGGTCGGAATCAGCCTCCTACGAGCAGTACTTC.

The sample holds a few counts of this clonotype. The DNA for the CDR3 is TGTGCCAGCCGTACGGGGCCTGAAGCTTTCTTT. It encodes CASRTGPEAFF. The rearrangement joins TRBV2 to TRBJ1-1; D possibly corresponds to TRBD1 (5 bases). Germline V lookup: CDR1 SNHLY, CDR2 FYNNEI. V was clipped by 8 bases and J by 6 bases, with 10 bases between them. CDR3 length: 11 amino acids.

Only a few counts were recorded for this clonotype. The rearrangement links TRBV12-3 or TRBV12-4 to TRBJ1-5; D is possibly TRBD1 (6 bases). Trimming took 5 bases from V and 1 from J, leaving 9 bases between them. This CDR3 comprises 14 residues. The CDR3 region is CASSVTGSNQPQHF. The CDR3 region has the DNA TGTGCCAGCAGTGTTACAGGGAGCAATCAGCCCCAGCATTTT.

The genes are TRBV5-1 and TRBJ2-7; D gene ambiguous. CDR3 length equals 12 residues. Germline loops: CDR1 SGHRS, CDR2 YFSETQ. V was clipped by 4 bases and J by 7 bases, with 12 bases between them. CDR3 region: CASSPSHSEQYF. CDR3 in DNA: TGCGCCAGCAGCCCGTCCCATTCGGAGCAGTACTTC.

The chain recombines TRBV12-3 or TRBV12-4 with TRBJ2-5; a possible D gene is TRBD1 (5 bases). V lost 4 bases to trimming and J lost 5 bases, with 17 bases between them. This CDR3 spans 15 amino acids. The CDR3 sequence is CASSSAPGIFETQYF. The CDR3 coding sequence is TGTGCCAGCAGTTCGGCCCCAGGGATATTTGAGACCCAGTACTTC.

V gene TRBV9 combines with J gene TRBJ2-7; 7 bases match TRBD1. J gave up 2 bases and V 0 bases, and 5 bases lay outside the gene matches. CDR3 length: 15 amino acids. The germline V gene has CDR1 SGDLS and CDR2 YYNGEE. DNA of the CDR3: TGTGCCAGCAGCGTAGGTACAGGGGCGGCCTACGAGCAGTACTTC. This translates into CASSVGTGAAYEQYF.

The gene calls are TRBV9 and TRBJ2-1; TRBD2 aligns across 7 bases. The V gene's germline CDR1 is SGDLS and CDR2 YYNGEE. V was clipped by 3 bases and J by 5 bases; unmatched bases: 5. This CDR3 contains 14 residues. The CDR3, as DNA: TGTGCCAGCAGCGGTACTAGCGCGCACAATGAGCAGTTCTTC. Its protein product is CASSGTSAHNEQFF.

The rearrangement uses TRBV7-9 and TRBJ2-1, with 10 bases matching TRBD2. The CDR3 totals 13 residues. V shed 10 bases and J 10 bases; nucleotides not matched to a gene: 10. From germline, CDR1 is SEHNR and CDR2 FQNEAQ (reference sequence). DNA of the CDR3: TGTGCCACCCGGACTAGCGGTCCGACGGAGCAGTTCTTC. Encoded protein: CATRTSGPTEQFF.

This rearrangement joins TRBV13 to TRBJ2-2; 10 bases line up with TRBD1. The CDR3 totals 17 residues. V lost 0 bases to trimming and J lost 0 bases; unmatched junction nucleotides: 1. The V gene's germline CDR1 is PRHDT and CDR2 FYEKMQ (reference sequence). This chain's CDR3 is CASSLGTGGTNTGELFF. The CDR3 DNA follows: TGTGCCAGCAGCTTAGGGACAGGGGGCACGAACACCGGGGAGCTGTTTTTT.

The rearrangement uses TRBV30 and TRBJ1-1, with D hard to call. V lost 0 bases, J lost 4 bases, and 6 bases lay in between. This CDR3 has 12 amino acids. Germline V gene sequence: CDR1 GTSNPN, CDR2 SVGIG (reference sequence). The CDR3 is CAWSVLGTEAFF. CDR3 bases: TGTGCCTGGAGTGTACTTGGCACTGAAGCTTTCTTT.

The chain couples TRBV27 to TRBJ2-7; a weak D match, TRBD2 (5 bases). CDR1 and CDR2 (germline): MNHEY, SMNVEV (reference sequence). CDR3 size: 12 residues. V lost 6 bases, J lost 7 bases, and 13 bases lay in between. CDR3 residues: CASRTSGGEQYF. DNA of the CDR3: TGTGCCAGCAGAACATCGGGCGGGGAGCAGTACTTC.

For the CDR3, the DNA is TGTGCCAGCAGACTGACGCGACAGGGTTTCACTGAAGCTTTCTTT. It codes for CASRLTRQGFTEAFF. The chain couples TRBV6-5 to TRBJ1-1; 7 bases are shared with TRBD1. V lost 6 bases, J lost 4 bases, and 11 bases stayed unmatched. Germline V lookup: CDR1 MNHEY, CDR2 SVGAGI. The CDR3 length is 15 residues.

The chain carries TRBV7-9 and TRBJ2-5; no clear D. Germline V gene sequence: CDR1 SEHNR, CDR2 FQNEAQ (reference sequence). V was clipped by 3 bases and J by 3 bases, with 14 bases between them. The CDR3 is 15 residues long. In nucleotides, the CDR3 is TGTGCCAGCAGCTTTAGGCTCGGTCGAGAAGAGACCCAGTACTTC. This encodes CASSFRLGREETQYF.

The J gene is TRBJ2-2, the V gene TRBV20-1; TRBD2 might be the D (6 bases). Germline CDR1 is DFQATT and CDR2 is SNEGSKA (reference sequence). The CDR3 spans 13 residues. V lost 3 bases, J lost 6 bases, and 11 bases lay in between. CDR3 protein: CSARAPGAGELFF. The CDR3 DNA is TGCAGTGCTAGGGCCCCGGGAGCCGGGGAGCTGTTTTTT.

V is TRBV4-1 and J is TRBJ2-2, with 9 bases matching TRBD1. Looked up from germline, CDR1 is MGHRA and CDR2 is YSYEKL. This CDR3 has 15 residues. Trimming cost V 5 bases and J 5 bases; bases outside gene matches: 6. The DNA of the CDR3 is TGCGCCAGCAGCGAGGGACAGGGAAAAACCGGGGAGCTGTTTTTT. Translation: CASSEGQGKTGELFF.

The J gene is TRBJ1-5, the V gene TRBV20-1; no definite D call. Deletions cut 1 base from V and 2 bases from J, with 12 bases between. The CDR3 covers 15 residues. CDR1 DFQATT and CDR2 SNEGSKA come from the germline V gene (reference sequence). The CDR3, as DNA: TGCAGTGCTAGAGCGGGCCGGGTGGGCAATCAGCCCCAGCATTTT. Its translation is CSARAGRVGNQPQHF.

The J gene is TRBJ2-3, the V gene TRBV30, with 7 bases aligning to TRBD2. Germline CDR1 GTSNPN, CDR2 SVGIG (reference sequence). The CDR3 runs 18 residues. CDR3 sequence (DNA): TGTGGCGTCTCGGGGGGTCTCGAGACGAGAGGGTTCACAGATACGCAGTATTTT. Its protein is CGVSGGLETRGFTDTQYF.

V usage is TRBV3-1 and J usage is TRBJ2-7; tentatively, D is TRBD2 (5 bases). The V gene's germline CDR1 is LGHDT and CDR2 YNNKEL (reference sequence). Trimming removed 1 base from V and 3 bases from J, with 10 bases in between. The CDR3 is made up of 14 amino acids. The CDR3 DNA follows: TGTGCCAGCAGCCAAGGAGGGCCCCTCTACGAGCAGTACTTC. Translated, it gives CASSQGGPLYEQYF.